Shown below are 15 T cell receptor beta chains from a single sample sequenced in a study of CD8+ T cells in alopecia areata (dated by TCRdb to the late 2010s). The sample's time point, from its label and the paper: baseline before oral tofacitinib. From alopecia areata patients, peripheral blood was collected along with lesional scalp punch biopsies. Library preparation employed the immunoSEQ multiplex PCR assay. RNA was extracted from all samples and reverse transcribed into cDNA, which served as template for TCR sequencing. Not all clones reach the TCRdb copy of this immuneACCESS table, which keeps in-frame sequences only. Checked studies attribute under half of the gap to unresolved V genes and leave the rest unexplained. Here the sample has some 14,000 clones; under 65% occur a single time. The ten largest clones capture approximately 11% of the sample. The sample in question was skin, obtained at week 0. These receptors originate from a human donor with alopecia areata.

The rearrangement uses TRBV11-2 and TRBJ2-3; D uncertain. The germline CDR1 and CDR2 sequences are SGHAT and FQNNGV. With 8 bases removed from V and 0 bases from J, the gap between germline ends came to 9 bases. This CDR3 has 13 amino acids. In DNA, the CDR3 is TGTGCCAGCGAGGCGGAAAGCACAGATACGCAGTATTTT. It is translated as CASEAESTDTQYF. The full variable domain, rest sourced from reference TRBV11-2 and TRBJ2-3, is EAGVAQSPRYKIIEKRQSVAFWCNPISGHATLYWYQQILGQGPKLLIQFQNNGVVDDSQLPKDRFSAERLKGVDSTLKIQPAKLEDSAVYLCASEAESTDTQYFGPGTRLTVL.

This clone is termed large. The chain links TRBV27 to TRBJ1-5, with D uncertain. Germline V lookup: CDR1 MNHEY, CDR2 SMNVEV (reference sequence). Trimming shortened V by 3 bases and J by 6 bases, and 12 bases separated the two germline ends. The CDR3 has 14 residues. CDR3 nucleotides: TGTGCCAGCAGTTTGGAAGTAACGGGTCAGCCCCAGCATTTT. This sequence encodes CASSLEVTGQPQHF.

This chain connects TRBV7-9 to TRBJ1-1, with 7 bases lining up with TRBD1. Unmatched junction bases numbered 21, after V lost 8 bases and J lost 0 bases. CDR1 SEHNR and CDR2 FQNEAQ come from the germline V gene (reference sequence). The CDR3 spans 19 residues. DNA for the CDR3: TGTGCCAGCCTCCAAAACGAAGGGGGCAGGGAGAGTCTGAACACTGAAGCTTTCTTT. This sequence encodes CASLQNEGGRESLNTEAFF.

CDR3 DNA sequence: TGTGCCAGCAGCCCCAGGAGAGCCAAAAACATTCAGTACTTC. It yields the protein CASSPRRAKNIQYF. The rearrangement joins TRBV14 to TRBJ2-4; no firm D call. This CDR3 spans 14 amino acids. With 4 bases removed from V and 0 bases from J, the gap between germline ends came to 7 bases. Germline V gives CDR1 SGHDN, CDR2 FVKESK.

This clone was observed a few times. The gene calls are TRBV5-4 and TRBJ2-4; D not resolved. Germline CDR1 reads SGHNT; CDR2 reads YYREEE (reference sequence). This CDR3 contains 17 residues. V dropped 3 bases and J dropped 0 bases, with 16 bases sitting between them. The chain's CDR3 is CASSSGGRPVAKNIQYF. The DNA of the CDR3 is TGTGCCAGCAGCTCGGGCGGCAGGCCCGTAGCCAAAAACATTCAGTACTTC.

The chain combines TRBV30 with TRBJ1-6; D gene ambiguous. The CDR3 loop spans 11 amino acids. Germline values: CDR1 GTSNPN, CDR2 SVGIG (reference sequence). V lost 1 base and J lost 13, with 8 bases in between. Written as DNA, the CDR3 is TGTGCCTGGAGTGCCGTAGGTCCCCTCCACTTT. It yields the protein CAWSAVGPLHF.

As concerns this clone: This same CDR3 is encoded by further DNA sequences in the sample. The rearrangement links TRBV28 to TRBJ2-4, with D unclear. The CDR3 loop spans 15 amino acids. The V gene's germline CDR1 is MDHEN and CDR2 SYDVKM. The V end was cut by 6 bases, the J end by 0 bases, with 12 bases between. The CDR3 DNA follows: TGTGCCAGCAGCCTACTGCTGGGAGCCAAAAACATTCAGTACTTC. This sequence encodes CASSLLLGAKNIQYF.

The sample holds a few counts of this clone. This rearrangement joins TRBV7-3 to TRBJ1-2, with TRBD1 matching over 8 bases. The CDR3 totals 15 residues. In germline, CDR1 is SGHTA, CDR2 FQGTGA. V was pared by 2 bases and J by 3 bases, with 5 bases of the junction left unmatched. Here the CDR3 reads CASSLDAGGYYGYTF. CDR3 DNA: TGTGCCAGCAGCTTAGACGCAGGGGGCTACTATGGCTACACCTTC. The variable domain in full, completed from reference TRBV7-3 and TRBJ1-2, reads GAGVSQTPSNKVTEKGKYVELRCDPISGHTALYWYRQSLGQGPEFLIYFQGTGAADDSGLPNDRFFAVRPEGSVSTLKIQRTERGDSAVYLCASSLDAGGYYGYTFGSGTRLTVV.

This clone was seen once. The rearrangement links TRBV7-6 to TRBJ2-3; D unclear. This CDR3 is built from 14 residues. V was pared by 7 bases and J by 4 bases, with 15 bases between. Looked up from germline, CDR1 is SGHVS and CDR2 is FNYEAQ. CDR3 sequence (DNA): TGTGCCAGCACCCTGGTTCCGAGGCCAGATACGCAGTATTTT. The encoded protein is CASTLVPRPDTQYF.

The chain combines TRBV27 with TRBJ2-2; TRBD1 is a possible D gene (5 bases). This CDR3 is 15 amino acids long. V was pared by 5 bases and J by 6 bases, with 16 bases between. Germline V lookup: CDR1 MNHEY, CDR2 SMNVEV (reference sequence). As DNA, the CDR3 is TGTGCCAGCAGTCTCCAACCTAGGGGTCCCGGGGAGCTGTTTTTT. This sequence encodes CASSLQPRGPGELFF.

This clone has a handful of counts. The chain combines TRBV29-1 with TRBJ1-5; a weak D match, TRBD1 (5 bases). CDR3 length equals 13 residues. Trimming left V 3 bases short and J 4 bases short, with 10 bases between. Looked up from germline, CDR1 is SQVTM and CDR2 is ANQGSEA. In DNA form, the CDR3 reads TGCAGCGTTGAGGAGACAGAGAATCAGCCCCAGCATTTT. Amino acids: CSVEETENQPQHF.

The rearrangement joins TRBV29-1 to TRBJ2-1; no clear D gene. The CDR3 contains 15 residues. Germline lookup yields CDR1 SQVTM and CDR2 ANQGSEA. Trimming removed 4 bases from V and 1 base from J, with 14 bases in between. The CDR3 bases are TGCAGCGTTGCCACCTCAGGAGTATCCTACAATGAGCAGTTCTTC. It specifies CSVATSGVSYNEQFF.

The J gene is TRBJ2-1, the V gene TRBV5-1; D possibly corresponds to TRBD1 (6 bases). The CDR3 is 13 residues long. V was cut by 4 bases and J by 8 bases, with 13 bases left in between. From germline, CDR1 is SGHRS and CDR2 YFSETQ. The CDR3 region has the DNA TGCGCCAGCAGCCCAGCCAGGGGCCATGAGCAGTTCTTC. It translates to CASSPARGHEQFF.

The V and J genes are TRBV7-2 and TRBJ1-1, with D maybe TRBD1 (5 bases). With 2 bases removed from V and 4 bases from J, the gap between germline ends came to 8 bases. Germline lookup yields CDR1 SGHTA and CDR2 FQGNSA. The CDR3 is 13 amino acids. The CDR3 DNA reads as TGTGCCAGCAGCTTAACCGGGGGCACTGAAGCTTTCTTT. Its protein is CASSLTGGTEAFF.

The genes are TRBV7-9 and TRBJ1-3; 9 nucleotides match TRBD1. V lost 0 bases, J lost 0 bases, and 3 bases stayed unmatched. Germline V gives CDR1 SEHNR, CDR2 FQNEAQ (reference sequence). CDR3 size: 17 residues. CDR3 protein: CASSLAGQGDSGNTIYF. CDR3 DNA sequence: TGTGCCAGCAGCTTAGCGGGACAGGGTGACTCTGGAAACACCATATATTTT.